Below, 9 T cell receptor beta chains from the same sample are listed, as sequenced in a study of blood T cell repertoires in COVID-19. Measured with immunoSEQ multiplex PCR; TCRdb has only the in-frame clones, and not every one. The sample yields approximately 250,000 clones, about 85% seen once. The sequenced sample was peripheral blood. These receptors all stem from a man aged 55 to 70 with acute or convalescent COVID-19.

The chain has TRBV2 and TRBJ2-7, with a possible D match to TRBD1 (5 bases). The germline V gene has CDR1 SNHLY and CDR2 FYNNEI. V was pared by 2 bases and J by 0 bases, with 8 bases between. The CDR3 covers 14 residues. As DNA, the CDR3 is TGTGCCAGCAGTGAATCAGGGTACTCCTACGAGCAGTACTTC. It codes for CASSESGYSYEQYF.

The rearrangement uses TRBV5-1 and TRBJ1-3; D gene ambiguous. Germline V gene lookup returns CDR1 SGHRS and CDR2 YFSETQ. Trimming cost V 1 base and J 4 bases, with 6 bases left between them. This CDR3 has 13 residues. CDR3 region: CASSLTGGNTIYF. CDR3 nucleotide sequence: TGCGCCAGCAGCTTGACGGGAGGAAACACCATATATTTT. Drawing the rest from reference TRBV5-1 and TRBJ1-3, the complete variable domain is KAGVTQTPRYLIKTRGQQVTLSCSPISGHRSVSWYQQTPGQGLQFLFEYFSETQRNKGNFPGRFSGRQFSNSRSEMNVSTLELGDSALYLCASSLTGGNTIYFGEGSWLTVV.

The rearrangement uses TRBV6-1 and TRBJ2-7; D is perhaps TRBD2 (5 bases). V was clipped by 0 bases and J by 3 bases, with 9 bases between them. The CDR3 consists of 14 residues. In germline, CDR1 is MNHNS, CDR2 SASEGT. In nucleotides, the CDR3 is TGTGCCAGCAGTGAAGCCGACGGGATCTACGAGCAGTACTTC. Translation: CASSEADGIYEQYF.

In DNA form, the CDR3 reads TGTGCCAGCAGCACCGACGGGGGCTACGAGCAGTACTTC. Translating gives CASSTDGGYEQYF. The rearrangement joins TRBV2 to TRBJ2-7; the D gene is possibly TRBD2 (6 bases). From germline, CDR1 is SNHLY and CDR2 FYNNEI. The V end lost 6 bases, the J end lost 3 bases, and 12 bases lay between the germline ends. There are 13 residues in the CDR3.

V and J are TRBV7-9 and TRBJ2-3; D possibly corresponds to TRBD1 (5 bases). The germline V and J ends were trimmed by 6 bases and 10 bases, with 17 bases remaining between them. CDR3 size: 13 residues. Germline V lookup: CDR1 SEHNR, CDR2 FQNEAQ (reference sequence). CDR3 protein: CASREGAEWAQYF. For the CDR3, the DNA is TGTGCCAGCAGGGAAGGGGCGGAATGGGCGCAGTATTTT.

J is TRBJ2-1 and V is TRBV7-6; 8 bases are shared with TRBD2. V lost 5 bases to trimming and J lost 7 bases; unmatched junction nucleotides: 13. The germline gives CDR1 SGHVS, CDR2 FNYEAQ. CDR3 size: 16 residues. The CDR3 DNA follows: TGTGCCAGCAGCCGCCGCCCGGCGGGGGGCGTAAATGAGCAGTTCTTC. Translated: CASSRRPAGGVNEQFF.

A single count supports this clone. V gene TRBV5-1 combines with J gene TRBJ2-2; the match to TRBD1 covers 9 bases. Germline V lookup: CDR1 SGHRS, CDR2 YFSETQ. V lost 1 base, J lost 4 bases, and 11 bases stayed unmatched. The CDR3 is made up of 18 amino acids. CDR3 bases: TGCGCCAGCAGCTTGAGAGGACAGGGGATGGGACCCACCGGGGAGCTGTTTTTT. It is translated as CASSLRGQGMGPTGELFF.

J is TRBJ2-7 and V is TRBV7-8; TRBD1 matches at 8 bases. Germline CDR1 SGHVS, CDR2 FQNEAQ. Losses at the gene ends were 2 bases for V and 7 bases for J; bases not matched to a gene: 10. The CDR3 length is 15 residues. CDR3 loop: CASSLPGTGEREQYF. In DNA, the CDR3 is TGTGCCAGCAGCTTACCCGGGACAGGAGAAAGAGAGCAGTACTTC.

The V call is TRBV6-4, the J call TRBJ2-1; the match to TRBD2 covers 10 bases. The CDR3 sequence is 15 residues long. Germline V gene lookup returns CDR1 MRHNA and CDR2 SNTAGT. V lost 4 bases to trimming and J lost 4 bases; unmatched junction nucleotides: 4. In DNA, the CDR3 is TGTGCCAGCAGTGCTCTAGCGGGAGCGTACAATGAGCAGTTCTTC. Protein: CASSALAGAYNEQFF.